A selection of T cell receptor beta chains follows, all from one sample in a study of T cell responses to AZD1222 COVID-19 vaccine. The table came from immunoSEQ multiplex PCR; TCRdb's copy has only in-frame clones and leaves some out. The sample holds 75,000 to 95,000 clones, roughly 90% seen once. The material was peripheral blood, obtained on day 0 of AZD1222 vaccination. These receptors were obtained from an adult in good health. Both conserved end residues are part of each CDR3. The order of the fields is clone size, J gene, V gene, D gene, CDR3 DNA, CDR3 protein. The D gene is left open where the match is weak. Clone sizes are given selectively: once, few, many, or a class where the clone is expanded.

clone_size: once
j_call: TRBJ1-4
v_call: TRBV7-6
d_call: -
cdr3_nt: TGTGCCAGCAGAAGGAGCGGTATTGAAAAACTGTTTTTT
cdr3_aa: CASRRSGIEKLFF

clone_size: -
j_call: TRBJ2-7
v_call: TRBV9
d_call: -
cdr3_nt: TGTGCCAGCAGCGTAGACGAAGGCTACGAGCAGTACTTC
cdr3_aa: CASSVDEGYEQYF

clone_size: -
j_call: TRBJ1-4
v_call: TRBV30
d_call: -
cdr3_nt: TGTGCCTGGAGTGCAACTACTGGGGGCGCAGCTAATGAAAAACTGTTTTTT
cdr3_aa: CAWSATTGGAANEKLFF

clone_size: -
j_call: TRBJ2-7
v_call: TRBV10-3
d_call: TRBD2
cdr3_nt: TGTGCCATCAGTGAGGGAACTAGCGGGAGGCCCTACGAGCAGTACTTC
cdr3_aa: CAISEGTSGRPYEQYF

clone_size: few
j_call: TRBJ1-5
v_call: TRBV7-3
d_call: -
cdr3_nt: TGTGCCAGCAGCAGGTTCAGTGAGGGCAATCAGCCCCAGCATTTT
cdr3_aa: CASSRFSEGNQPQHF

clone_size: -
j_call: TRBJ1-5
v_call: TRBV5-1
d_call: -
cdr3_nt: TGCGCCAGCAGCGCGTCGGGAGGCGATCAGCCCCAGCATTTT
cdr3_aa: CASSASGGDQPQHF

clone_size: -
j_call: TRBJ1-4
v_call: TRBV19
d_call: -
cdr3_nt: TGTGCCAGTAGTATAGGTGGAACAGTTAATGAAAAACTGTTTTTT
cdr3_aa: CASSIGGTVNEKLFF

clone_size: -
j_call: TRBJ2-7
v_call: TRBV3-1/TRBV3-2
d_call: -
cdr3_nt: TGTGCCAGCAGCTCTTCCCACGAGCAGTACTTC
cdr3_aa: CASSSSHEQYF

clone_size: -
j_call: TRBJ2-7
v_call: TRBV11-3
d_call: TRBD2
cdr3_nt: TGTGCCAGCAGCCCCGGGACTAACTACGAGCAGTACTTC
cdr3_aa: CASSPGTNYEQYF

clone_size: -
j_call: TRBJ1-1
v_call: TRBV11-3
d_call: -
cdr3_nt: TGTGCCAGCAGCTTACCCCCTACGGCACAAGCTTTCTTT
cdr3_aa: CASSLPPTAQAFF

clone_size: -
j_call: TRBJ1-2
v_call: TRBV19
d_call: -
cdr3_nt: TGTGCCAGTAGTATAGATCTATTTGACAGGCCCTATGGCTACACCTTC
cdr3_aa: CASSIDLFDRPYGYTF

clone_size: few
j_call: TRBJ1-2
v_call: TRBV24-1
d_call: TRBD1
cdr3_nt: TGTGCCACCAGTAGACAGGGGGCTTCTGGCTACACCTTC
cdr3_aa: CATSRQGASGYTF

clone_size: -
j_call: TRBJ2-1
v_call: TRBV7-9
d_call: -
cdr3_nt: TGTGCCAGCAGCTCGACAGTCTACAATGAGCAGTTCTTC
cdr3_aa: CASSSTVYNEQFF

clone_size: once
j_call: TRBJ2-6
v_call: TRBV15
d_call: -
cdr3_nt: TGTGCCACCAGCAGAGGGACACCCAGCTCTGGGGCCAACGTCCTGACTTTC
cdr3_aa: CATSRGTPSSGANVLTF

clone_size: -
j_call: TRBJ1-1
v_call: TRBV19
d_call: -
cdr3_nt: TGTGCCAGTAGTATAGGTAGGGTTGATGTCGACACTGAAGCTTTCTTT
cdr3_aa: CASSIGRVDVDTEAFF

clone_size: few
j_call: TRBJ2-5
v_call: TRBV7-3
d_call: -
cdr3_nt: TGTGCCAGCAGCTTGACACGGGCTCAAGAGACCCAGTACTTC
cdr3_aa: CASSLTRAQETQYF

clone_size: -
j_call: TRBJ1-5
v_call: TRBV11-3
d_call: TRBD1
cdr3_nt: TGTGCCAGCAGCTTAGAATGGGACAGGGGCAGGCGTCAGCCCCAGCATTTT
cdr3_aa: CASSLEWDRGRRQPQHF

clone_size: once
j_call: TRBJ1-1
v_call: TRBV19
d_call: -
cdr3_nt: TGTGCCAGTAGTATAGGGGGGACGGGGTACACTGAAGCTTTCTTT
cdr3_aa: CASSIGGTGYTEAFF

clone_size: -
j_call: TRBJ1-5
v_call: TRBV6-2/TRBV6-3
d_call: -
cdr3_nt: TGTGCCAGCAGTTACGGCGGCAATCAGCCCCAGCATTTT
cdr3_aa: CASSYGGNQPQHF

clone_size: -
j_call: TRBJ2-3
v_call: TRBV15
d_call: -
cdr3_nt: TGTGCCACCAGCAGAGGGGGCCCTGATACGCAGTATTTT
cdr3_aa: CATSRGGPDTQYF

clone_size: -
j_call: TRBJ2-7
v_call: TRBV5-1
d_call: -
cdr3_nt: TGCGCCAGCAGCTTGTCCCGAGGGCGTCTAGTCGAGCAGTACTTC
cdr3_aa: CASSLSRGRLVEQYF

clone_size: -
j_call: TRBJ1-1
v_call: TRBV11-3
d_call: -
cdr3_nt: TGTGCCAGCAGCCTCTTAGTCACAGACACTGAAGCTTTCTTT
cdr3_aa: CASSLLVTDTEAFF

clone_size: -
j_call: TRBJ2-1
v_call: TRBV7-9
d_call: TRBD1
cdr3_nt: TGTGCCAGCAGCTGGGACAGTTCCTACAATGAGCAGTTCTTC
cdr3_aa: CASSWDSSYNEQFF

clone_size: -
j_call: TRBJ2-1
v_call: TRBV5-5
d_call: -
cdr3_nt: TGTGCCAGCAGCCTGATTAGAGGGGACAATGAGCAGTTCTTC
cdr3_aa: CASSLIRGDNEQFF

clone_size: -
j_call: TRBJ2-1
v_call: TRBV5-8
d_call: TRBD1
cdr3_nt: TGTGCCAGCCGGGACAGGAGGTATGAGCAGTTCTTC
cdr3_aa: CASRDRRYEQFF

clone_size: once
j_call: TRBJ1-1
v_call: TRBV5-4
d_call: -
cdr3_nt: TGTGCCAGCAGCACAACCCGTCGGGGCCCCTTCACTGAAGCTTTCTTT
cdr3_aa: CASSTTRRGPFTEAFF

clone_size: -
j_call: TRBJ1-2
v_call: TRBV10-3
d_call: TRBD1
cdr3_nt: TGTGCCATCAGTGAGTCGCAGGGGGCGAGTGGCTACACCTTC
cdr3_aa: CAISESQGASGYTF

clone_size: few
j_call: TRBJ1-3
v_call: TRBV2
d_call: -
cdr3_nt: TGTGCCAGCCAGGCGGGTGGAAACTCTGGAAACACCATATATTTT
cdr3_aa: CASQAGGNSGNTIYF

clone_size: -
j_call: TRBJ1-3
v_call: TRBV21-1
d_call: -
cdr3_nt: TGTGCCAGCAGCAAATTCCCTTGGACAGGGGTCTACCTCGGCACCATATATTTT
cdr3_aa: CASSKFPWTGVYLGTIYF

clone_size: -
j_call: TRBJ2-2
v_call: TRBV10-3
d_call: -
cdr3_nt: TGTGCCATCAAACAGGGAGGCGATGCCGGGGAGCTGTTTTTT
cdr3_aa: CAIKQGGDAGELFF

clone_size: once
j_call: TRBJ2-5
v_call: TRBV4-2
d_call: -
cdr3_nt: TGTGCCAGCAGCCAAGATTCGTCCCGGGAGACCCAGTACTTC
cdr3_aa: CASSQDSSRETQYF

clone_size: -
j_call: TRBJ1-1
v_call: TRBV27
d_call: TRBD1
cdr3_nt: TGTGCCAGCAGCATCCTAGGACAGGGAACCAACACTGAAGCTTTCTTT
cdr3_aa: CASSILGQGTNTEAFF

clone_size: -
j_call: TRBJ1-5
v_call: TRBV7-2
d_call: -
cdr3_nt: TGTGCCAGCAGCCCAGCCAGGCAGGGGAAAAATCAGCCCCAGCATTTT
cdr3_aa: CASSPARQGKNQPQHF

clone_size: -
j_call: TRBJ1-2
v_call: TRBV29-1
d_call: TRBD1
cdr3_nt: TGCAGCATTTCAGGACAGGGGGCGTATGGCTACACCTTC
cdr3_aa: CSISGQGAYGYTF

clone_size: -
j_call: TRBJ1-1
v_call: TRBV7-8
d_call: -
cdr3_nt: TGTGCCAGCAGCTTTGGGGGAAGCCTGAACACTGAAGCTTTCTTT
cdr3_aa: CASSFGGSLNTEAFF

clone_size: -
j_call: TRBJ1-5
v_call: TRBV12-3/TRBV12-4
d_call: -
cdr3_nt: TGTGCCAGCACCTATCTGGGTCAGCCCCAGCATTTT
cdr3_aa: CASTYLGQPQHF

clone_size: -
j_call: TRBJ1-1
v_call: TRBV30
d_call: -
cdr3_nt: TGTGCCTGGAGTCGGTTGGCAGTCGGGAACACTGAAGCTTTCTTT
cdr3_aa: CAWSRLAVGNTEAFF

clone_size: -
j_call: TRBJ1-2
v_call: TRBV6-4
d_call: -
cdr3_nt: TGTGCCAGCAGTGAGAGGTGGACGGGCGATGGCTACACCTTC
cdr3_aa: CASSERWTGDGYTF

clone_size: few
j_call: TRBJ2-1
v_call: TRBV27
d_call: TRBD2
cdr3_nt: TGTGCCAGCGGACAATTAGCGGGAGGCGGGGAGCAGTTCTTC
cdr3_aa: CASGQLAGGGEQFF

clone_size: -
j_call: TRBJ2-1
v_call: TRBV27
d_call: -
cdr3_nt: TGTGCCAGCAGTTTATCGGGCCTGAGCTCCTACAATGAGCAGTTCTTC
cdr3_aa: CASSLSGLSSYNEQFF

clone_size: -
j_call: TRBJ2-2
v_call: TRBV11-2
d_call: -
cdr3_nt: TGTGCCAGCAGCGGTCGTGGGGGCGACACCGGGGAGCTGTTTTTT
cdr3_aa: CASSGRGGDTGELFF

clone_size: -
j_call: TRBJ1-1
v_call: TRBV7-3
d_call: -
cdr3_nt: TGTGCCAGCAGCTTAACGAGAGGGGGGAACACTGAAGCTTTCTTT
cdr3_aa: CASSLTRGGNTEAFF

clone_size: few
j_call: TRBJ1-1
v_call: TRBV9
d_call: -
cdr3_nt: TGTGCCAGCAGCGAGAACGCGAACACTGAAGCTTTCTTT
cdr3_aa: CASSENANTEAFF

clone_size: -
j_call: TRBJ1-2
v_call: TRBV3-1/TRBV3-2
d_call: -
cdr3_nt: TGTGCCAGCAGCCTGGGATCTCATGGCTACACCTTC
cdr3_aa: CASSLGSHGYTF

clone_size: once
j_call: TRBJ2-1
v_call: TRBV24-1
d_call: -
cdr3_nt: TGTGCCACCAGTAGCGGGGAAGGGGGGGACTACAATGAGCAGTTCTTC
cdr3_aa: CATSSGEGGDYNEQFF

clone_size: -
j_call: TRBJ1-1
v_call: TRBV11-3
d_call: -
cdr3_nt: TGTGCCAGCTTGGGGGGGGTCAACACTGAAGCTTTCTTT
cdr3_aa: CASLGGVNTEAFF

clone_size: few
j_call: TRBJ1-6
v_call: TRBV7-3
d_call: -
cdr3_nt: TGTGCCAGCAGCACAACAGCTTCACCCCTCCACTTT
cdr3_aa: CASSTTASPLHF

clone_size: -
j_call: TRBJ2-3
v_call: TRBV5-4
d_call: TRBD1
cdr3_nt: TGTGCCAGCAGCTTGGCCTCGGGGACAGGGACAGATACGCAGTATTTT
cdr3_aa: CASSLASGTGTDTQYF

clone_size: -
j_call: TRBJ1-5
v_call: TRBV12-3/TRBV12-4
d_call: -
cdr3_nt: TGTGCCAGCAGTTCACAGGGTATTGAGCCCCAGCATTTT
cdr3_aa: CASSSQGIEPQHF

clone_size: -
j_call: TRBJ2-1
v_call: TRBV30
d_call: -
cdr3_nt: TGTGCCTGGAGTCGGCAGGGTGATATCTACAATGAGCAGTTCTTC
cdr3_aa: CAWSRQGDIYNEQFF

clone_size: -
j_call: TRBJ2-7
v_call: TRBV5-5
d_call: TRBD2
cdr3_nt: TGTGCCAGCAGCACCACTAGCGGGGGCTCCTACGAGCAGTACTTC
cdr3_aa: CASSTTSGGSYEQYF

clone_size: few
j_call: TRBJ2-2
v_call: TRBV9
d_call: -
cdr3_nt: TGTGCCAGCAGCGTAGGAGGCGGGGAGCTGTTTTTT
cdr3_aa: CASSVGGGELFF

clone_size: -
j_call: TRBJ1-1
v_call: TRBV11-3
d_call: -
cdr3_nt: TGTGCCAGCAGCGGATGGGACGCCCTGACAAGGAACACTGAAGCTTTCTTT
cdr3_aa: CASSGWDALTRNTEAFF

clone_size: -
j_call: TRBJ2-3
v_call: TRBV6-5
d_call: TRBD2
cdr3_nt: TGTGCCTCCGGGCGGGAGGGGGCAGATACGCAGTATTTT
cdr3_aa: CASGREGADTQYF